These T cell receptor beta chains were read from a single sample in a study of blood T cell repertoires in COVID-19. Only in-frame clones appear in the TCRdb table, and some are missing; sequencing was by immunoSEQ multiplex PCR. The sample lists fewer than 200,000 clones; more than 85% were seen once. Sequencing was carried out using PBMCs or T cells enriched from blood (not recorded which). These receptors were collected from a woman in her 40s in a cohort exposed to, infected with or recovered from COVID-19 (not recorded which). The CDR3 runs from the conserved cysteine through the conserved F or W. A D gene is named only where the DNA matches it firmly. Some rows mark clone size as missing; the rest say once, few, many or name a class of expanded clone.

.,TRBV5-1,.,15,TRBJ2-1,TGCGCCAGCAGCTTGGAGACGACTAGACACAATGAGCAGTTCTTC,CASSLETTRHNEQFF
.,TRBV9,TRBD1,16,TRBJ2-3,TGTGCCAGCAGCGCCGGGACAGGGGCTACCACAGATACGCAGTATTTT,CASSAGTGATTDTQYF
.,TRBV7-2,.,15,TRBJ1-1,TGTGCCAGCAGCTTAGGTCGAATGAGGAGTGATGAAGCTTTCTTT,CASSLGRMRSDEAFF
.,TRBV9,.,12,TRBJ1-2,TGTGCCAGTTCGGGGACTAGTGGAGCCTACACCTTC,CASSGTSGAYTF
.,TRBV2,TRBD1,15,TRBJ1-3,TGTGCCAGCAGTGAGGACAGGGCGGCTGGAAACACCATATATTTT,CASSEDRAAGNTIYF
.,TRBV5-1,.,14,TRBJ1-1,TGCGCCAGCAGCACCGGGACACCGAACACTGAAGCTTTCTTT,CASSTGTPNTEAFF
.,TRBV11-3,.,15,TRBJ1-2,TGTGCCAGCAGCTTAGATCGCGGGGCCCGCGGTGGCTACACCTTC,CASSLDRGARGGYTF
.,TRBV4-1,.,14,TRBJ1-4,TGCGCCAGCAGCCAATCAGGCGGGAATGAAAAACTGTTTTTT,CASSQSGGNEKLFF
.,TRBV14,.,14,TRBJ1-6,TGTGCCAGCAGCCAAGAGAGTAGAAATTCACCCCTCCACTTT,CASSQESRNSPLHF
.,TRBV19,TRBD2,13,TRBJ2-5,TGTGCCAGTAGTATAAATCCGGGGGGGACCCAGTACTTC,CASSINPGGTQYF
few,TRBV9,.,12,TRBJ2-7,TGTGCCAGCAGCGTCCCCTTCTACGAGCAGTACTTC,CASSVPFYEQYF
.,TRBV7-6,.,17,TRBJ1-4,TGTGCCAGCAGCTCCCTCTTTGGGGGCACAACTAATGAAAAACTGTTTTTT,CASSSLFGGTTNEKLFF
once,TRBV15,TRBD2,14,TRBJ2-5,TGTGCCACCAGCATTATAGCGGGACAAGAGACCCAGTACTTC,CATSIIAGQETQYF
.,TRBV7-9,TRBD2,15,TRBJ2-3,TGTGCCAGCAGCTTCGGGGGGTTCGATACAGATACGCAGTATTTT,CASSFGGFDTDTQYF
.,TRBV4-2,TRBD2,18,TRBJ2-5,TGTGCCAGCAGCCAAGGTCCTAGCGGGAGGGCCCGGGAAGAGACCCAGTACTTC,CASSQGPSGRAREETQYF
once,TRBV12-3/TRBV12-4,.,12,TRBJ1-5,TGTGCCAGCAGAGGGGCGAATCAGCCCCAGCATTTT,CASRGANQPQHF
.,TRBV12-3/TRBV12-4,.,12,TRBJ1-2,TGTGCCAGCAGTTTAAGGGAGAATGGCTACACCTTC,CASSLRENGYTF
.,TRBV7-2,TRBD1,17,TRBJ1-2,TGTGCCAGCAGCTGGTCCGGGACAGGCTTCTCCCAGGATGGCTACACCTTC,CASSWSGTGFSQDGYTF
.,TRBV27,TRBD2,15,TRBJ2-5,TGTGCCAGCAGCAGTCGGGGGGGAACCCCAAGGACCCAGTACTTC,CASSSRGGTPRTQYF
.,TRBV10-2,.,14,TRBJ1-1,TGCGCCAGCCGGGAGGGGAGGGAGAACACTGAAGCTTTCTTT,CASREGRENTEAFF
.,TRBV30,TRBD1,15,TRBJ2-2,TGTGCCTGGAGTGCAGGGGGCGCGGGCACCGGGGAGCTGTTTTTT,CAWSAGGAGTGELFF
.,TRBV9,TRBD2,16,TRBJ2-5,TGTGCCAGCAGCGTAGCCAGCGGGAGGGCCGGGGAGACCCAGTACTTC,CASSVASGRAGETQYF
.,TRBV5-5,.,16,TRBJ2-5,TGTGCCAGCAGCCCCCGGGCAGGGGAGTACCAAGAGACCCAGTACTTC,CASSPRAGEYQETQYF
.,TRBV27,TRBD1,15,TRBJ1-3,TGTGCCAGCAGACCGACAGGGTTCTCTGGAAACACCATATATTTT,CASRPTGFSGNTIYF
once,TRBV29-1,.,13,TRBJ2-7,TGCAGCGTTGATGGGCAGGGAAGGTACGAGCAGTACTTC,CSVDGQGRYEQYF
.,TRBV6-6,TRBD1,14,TRBJ1-5,TGTGCCAGCAGTCCGCAGGGGGGCAATCAGCCCCAGCATTTT,CASSPQGGNQPQHF
many,TRBV5-1,.,16,TRBJ1-2,TGCGCCACCAGAGAGAGACCGACAGGCCCCAACTATGGCTACACCTTC,CATRERPTGPNYGYTF
.,TRBV15,.,16,TRBJ1-5,TGTGCCACCAGAGAGCATGGGCCCGCGAAGAATCAGCCCCAGCATTTT,CATREHGPAKNQPQHF
.,TRBV7-9,.,12,TRBJ1-1,TGTGCCAGCAGCTTAGGTCTAACTGAAGCTTTCTTT,CASSLGLTEAFF
.,TRBV29-1,TRBD2,15,TRBJ2-7,TGCAGCGTGAGGTCTTGGGGGACTAGCGGGGACGAGCAGTACTTC,CSVRSWGTSGDEQYF
few,TRBV7-9,.,13,TRBJ1-2,TGTGCCAGCAGCCTAGCCGGCAGAGGAGGCTACACCTTC,CASSLAGRGGYTF
once,TRBV6-2/TRBV6-3,TRBD1,12,TRBJ1-4,TGTGCCAGCAGCCGGGACAGGGGAAGACTGTTTTTT,CASSRDRGRLFF
.,TRBV5-4,.,12,TRBJ2-7,TGTGCCAGCAGCTTACAGCCCTACGAGCAGTACTTC,CASSLQPYEQYF
few,TRBV11-2,.,12,TRBJ1-2,TGTGCCAGCAGCATAACAGGGTTTGGCTACACCTTC,CASSITGFGYTF
.,TRBV11-2,.,15,TRBJ2-5,TGTGCCAGCAGCTTAGACCTAGCAGTCCAAGAGACCCAGTACTTC,CASSLDLAVQETQYF
.,TRBV3-1/TRBV3-2,.,13,TRBJ2-5,TGTGCCAGCGGAAGAAGAGGTCAAGAGACCCAGTACTTC,CASGRRGQETQYF
.,TRBV7-2,.,14,TRBJ2-7,TGTGCCAGCAGCTTAGACAGGGCTCTCTACGAGCAGTACTTC,CASSLDRALYEQYF
once,TRBV2,.,12,TRBJ2-3,TGTGCCAGCAAAGGAGTCGGGGATACGCAGTATTTT,CASKGVGDTQYF
.,TRBV7-2,.,14,TRBJ2-3,TGTGCCAGCAACACCGGAGTGAGCACAGATACGCAGTATTTT,CASNTGVSTDTQYF
.,TRBV19,.,14,TRBJ1-3,TGTGCCAGTAGTATACCAGGGGATGGAAACACCATATATTTT,CASSIPGDGNTIYF
.,TRBV6-1,TRBD2,18,TRBJ2-3,TGTGCCAGCAGTGACATACTAGCGGGGGGGCCGTTCACAGATACGCAGTATTTT,CASSDILAGGPFTDTQYF
.,TRBV27,TRBD2,16,TRBJ2-3,TGTGCCAGCAGTCCCCGTGGTGGGACTATGTCAGATACGCAGTATTTT,CASSPRGGTMSDTQYF
few,TRBV10-1,.,12,TRBJ1-2,TGCGCCACGGGGGACGGGGCGTATGGCTACACCTTC,CATGDGAYGYTF
.,TRBV19,.,12,TRBJ1-2,TGTGCCAGCCCGTTGGGGGGAGCTGGCTACACCTTC,CASPLGGAGYTF
.,TRBV19,TRBD1,15,TRBJ1-1,TGTGCCAGTAGTAGGCCGGGACAGGGGTACCCTGAAGCTTTCTTT,CASSRPGQGYPEAFF
.,TRBV30,.,16,TRBJ1-6,TGTGCCTGGAAAGAAGGCTTCGGGGACTATAATTCACCCCTCCACTTT,CAWKEGFGDYNSPLHF
.,TRBV6-2/TRBV6-3,.,12,TRBJ2-7,TGTGCCAGCAGTTACACCCGGTACGAGCAGTACTTC,CASSYTRYEQYF
.,TRBV11-2,TRBD1,16,TRBJ2-1,TGTGCCAGCAGCTTATGGTCTCGGGACAGGGTTGGTGAGCAGTTCTTC,CASSLWSRDRVGEQFF
.,TRBV11-2,TRBD2,16,TRBJ2-7,TGTGCCAGCAGCGCCCGTCCTAGCGGCAGCTCCTACGAGCAGTACTTC,CASSARPSGSSYEQYF
.,TRBV9,.,14,TRBJ1-2,TGTGCCAGCAGCGTAGGGGACAACCCTCGGGGCTACACCTTC,CASSVGDNPRGYTF
.,TRBV5-1,.,13,TRBJ2-7,TGCGCCAGCAGCCCTACAGGGCTCCACGAGCAGTACTTC,CASSPTGLHEQYF
.,TRBV19,TRBD1,15,TRBJ1-2,TGTGCCAGTAGCCCGGGAACCGGGACAGACTATGGCTACACCTTC,CASSPGTGTDYGYTF
.,TRBV14,TRBD1,17,TRBJ1-2,TGTGCCAGCAGCCAAACCCCGACAGGGACCTTAGGCTATGGCTACACCTTC,CASSQTPTGTLGYGYTF
.,TRBV6-1,.,15,TRBJ2-5,TGTGCCAGCAGTGAAGGCGGTAGGCGTGCAGAGACCCAGTACTTC,CASSEGGRRAETQYF
.,TRBV7-9,.,14,TRBJ2-7,TGTGCCAGCAGCTTAGAGGGACTTGGCCGCGAGCAGTACTTC,CASSLEGLGREQYF
few,TRBV19,.,13,TRBJ1-5,TGTGCCAGTAGTATGGGAGGGGGGCAGCCCCAGCATTTT,CASSMGGGQPQHF
many,TRBV5-4,.,13,TRBJ1-5,TGTGCCAGCAGCTATGACAGCTCTGAGCCCCAGCATTTT,CASSYDSSEPQHF